One sample yielded the 21 T cell receptor beta chains listed below, sequenced in a study of blood T cell repertoires in COVID-19 (dated by TCRdb to the early 2020s). The library was prepared using the immunoSEQ multiplex PCR assay. TCRdb limited this immuneACCESS table to in-frame rearrangements with V and J called. A share of clones is missing; checked studies link under half to unresolved V genes, and the rest is unexplained. Present in this sample are 150,000 or so clones, about 86% of which were seen just once. About 29% of the sample is taken by the ten largest. The sequenced material came from peripheral blood. Receptors originate from a woman aged 55-70 years with acute or convalescent COVID-19.

The V call is TRBV6-6, the J call TRBJ2-7; 7 bases agree with TRBD1. Germline CDR1 and CDR2: MNHNY and SVGAGI (reference sequence). This CDR3 region has 16 residues. With 5 bases clipped from V and 7 bases from J, the junction kept 17 bases outside the gene matches. The CDR3 sequence: CASSRPSGTAFGEQYF. CDR3 nucleotide sequence: TGTGCCAGCAGTCGACCATCCGGGACAGCCTTTGGAGAGCAGTACTTC.

The rearrangement uses TRBV14 and TRBJ2-7, with 9 nucleotides matching TRBD2. This CDR3 region has 13 residues. The V gene's germline CDR1 is SGHDN and CDR2 FVKESK. J lost 2 bases, V lost 5 bases, and 1 base had no gene match. CDR3 in DNA: TGTGCCAGCAGCATAGCGGGGGCCTACGAGCAGTACGTC. This encodes CASSIAGAYEQYV.

This chain joins TRBV7-3 and TRBJ2-1; 10 positions agree with TRBD1. There are 19 residues in the CDR3. J lost 3 bases, V lost 3 bases, and 14 bases had no gene match. Germline-derived CDR1 and CDR2 are SGHTA and FQGTGA. CDR3 in DNA: TGTGCCAGCAGCTTGCACGCCTTTCCCGGGACAGGGGTCTACAATGAGCAGTTCTTC. Translated: CASSLHAFPGTGVYNEQFF.

V usage is TRBV5-1 and J usage is TRBJ2-5; TRBD1 agrees at 8 bases. The V and J ends lost 1 base and 2 bases, in that order; junction bases with no gene match: 7. This CDR3 is built from 16 residues. Germline V gives CDR1 SGHRS, CDR2 YFSETQ. CDR3 DNA sequence: TGCGCCAGCAGCTTGACCGGGACAGGCATACAAGAGACCCAGTACTTC. Protein: CASSLTGTGIQETQYF.

The chain links TRBV6-1 to TRBJ1-2; 7 bases are a match to TRBD1. The junction had 8 bases not matched to a gene; V was cut back by 1 base and J by 6 bases. The CDR3 spans 15 residues. Germline values: CDR1 MNHNS, CDR2 SASEGT. CDR3: CASSEVTGQGDGYTF. The CDR3 bases are TGTGCCAGCAGTGAAGTTACGGGGCAGGGGGATGGCTACACCTTC.

This clone appeared once. DNA of the CDR3: TGTGCCAGCAGCGTTAAGACAGGGGAGACTGTTGGGGCCAACGTCCTGACTTTC. Translation gives CASSVKTGETVGANVLTF. The rearrangement links TRBV9 to TRBJ2-6; 8 bases match TRBD1. This CDR3 has 18 residues. Germline CDR1 reads SGDLS; CDR2 reads YYNGEE. The trim removed 2 bases at V and 3 bases at J, leaving 10 bases unmatched.

CDR3 in DNA: TGTGCCAGTAGTTCCCAGGGGACAGCTACCGGGGAGCTGTTTTTT. Protein product: CASSSQGTATGELFF. The V and J genes are TRBV19 and TRBJ2-2, with 7 positions matching TRBD1. This CDR3 region has 15 residues. CDR1 and CDR2 from the germline V gene are LNHDA and SQIVND (reference sequence). V dropped 5 bases and J dropped 5; count of bases not matched to a gene: 8. Combining the CDR3 with reference TRBV19 and TRBJ2-2 gives the whole variable domain DGGITQSPKYLFRKEGQNVTLSCEQNLNHDAMYWYRQDPGQGLRLIYYSQIVNDFQKGDIAEGYSVSREKKESFPLTVTSAQKNPTAFYLCASSSQGTATGELFFGEGSRLTVL.

This clone occurred many times. The rearrangement uses TRBV2 and TRBJ1-5; D is undetermined. Trimming removed 6 bases from V and 0 bases from J, with 9 bases in between. CDR3 length: 14 residues. Germline assignment: CDR1 SNHLY and CDR2 FYNNEI. The CDR3 nucleotides are TGTGCCAGCAGGCAGGACTATAGCAATCAGCCCCAGCATTTT. Its protein product is CASRQDYSNQPQHF.

The chain links TRBV18 to TRBJ2-1; 7 bases agree with TRBD1. The CDR3 is 15 amino acids. J was trimmed by 6 bases and V by 1 base; bases with no gene match: 6. Looked up from germline, CDR1 is KGHSH and CDR2 is LQKENI. CDR3 sequence (DNA): TGTGCCAGCTCACCACAGGGGGCGTCAGGCAATGAGCAGTTCTTC. Protein product: CASSPQGASGNEQFF.

This clone was seen once. J is TRBJ1-1 and V is TRBV7-9, with a possible D match to TRBD1 (6 bases). Looked up from germline, CDR1 is SEHNR and CDR2 is FQNEAQ (reference sequence). V lost 3 bases, J lost 5 bases, and 13 bases lay in between. The length of the CDR3 is 14 residues. Written as DNA, the CDR3 is TGTGCCAGCAGCTTCCTCAGGGGAGGGACTGAAGCTTTCTTT. It encodes CASSFLRGGTEAFF.

This chain uses TRBV7-9 with TRBJ1-5; no clear D. The V and J ends lost 5 bases and 3 bases respectively, with 17 bases between them. The length of the CDR3 is 16 residues. Looked up from germline, CDR1 is SEHNR and CDR2 is FQNEAQ (reference sequence). The CDR3 loop reads CASSADPGSSNQPQHF. Written as DNA, the CDR3 is TGTGCCAGCAGCGCAGACCCGGGGAGTTCCAATCAGCCCCAGCATTTT.

The chain combines TRBV18 with TRBJ2-5; 7 positions agree with TRBD1. There are 15 residues in the CDR3. J was trimmed by 1 base and V by 0 bases; bases with no gene match: 2. Per germline, CDR1 KGHSH and CDR2 LQKENI. This chain's CDR3 is CASSPPGTAQETQYF. The CDR3 coding sequence is TGTGCCAGCTCACCACCTGGGACAGCCCAAGAGACCCAGTACTTC.

V is TRBV4-1 and J is TRBJ2-7, with 9 bases identical to TRBD1. Germline V gene data show CDR1 as MGHRA and CDR2 as YSYEKL. V lost 4 bases and J lost 3; bases outside the gene matches: 4. The CDR3 loop spans 14 amino acids. The CDR3 is CASSLRDRDYEQYF. For the CDR3, the DNA is TGCGCCAGCAGCCTCCGGGACAGGGACTACGAGCAGTACTTC.

The V and J genes are TRBV7-9 and TRBJ1-1; D is ambiguous. This CDR3 has 13 amino acids. V was pared by 2 bases and J by 5 bases, with 9 bases between. Germline loops: CDR1 SEHNR, CDR2 FQNEAQ (reference sequence). CDR3: CASSLIGETEAFF. The CDR3 coding sequence is TGTGCCAGCAGCTTAATTGGGGAGACTGAAGCTTTCTTT.

The genes are TRBV3-1 (or the pseudogene TRBV3-2) and TRBJ1-5; D perhaps matches TRBD1 (6 bases). The CDR3 sequence is 13 residues long. Germline CDR1 LGHDT, CDR2 YNNKEL (reference sequence). The ends were cut back, 2 bases at V and 5 bases at J, with 7 bases in the middle. CDR3 sequence: CASSQNRDQPQHF. The CDR3 region has the DNA TGTGCCAGCAGCCAAAACAGGGATCAGCCCCAGCATTTT.

This sequence joins TRBV6-5 and TRBJ2-1, with TRBD1 matching 9 bases. V was pared by 7 bases and J by 6 bases, with 4 bases of the junction left unmatched. This CDR3 region has 13 residues. Germline CDR1 and CDR2: MNHEY and SVGAGI. The CDR3 reads CASTQTGGNEQFF. The CDR3 bases are TGTGCCAGCACCCAGACAGGGGGCAATGAGCAGTTCTTC.

V is TRBV5-7 and J is TRBJ2-7; 7 bases line up with TRBD1. TRBV5-7 is assigned to the ORF class and has an uncertain function. Losses at the gene ends were 3 bases for V and 0 bases for J; bases not matched to a gene: 6. The CDR3 contains 15 residues. The DNA of the CDR3 is TGTGCCAGCAGCTCTGACAGGGTTAGCTCCTACGAGCAGTACGTC. This encodes CASSSDRVSSYEQYV.

This clone was counted only a few times. The rearrangement links TRBV5-4 to TRBJ2-7; 8 nucleotides line up with TRBD2. J was trimmed by 8 bases and V by 0 bases; bases with no gene match: 7. The CDR3 runs 14 residues. Germline V gene sequence: CDR1 SGHNT, CDR2 YYREEE (reference sequence). The CDR3 DNA is TGTGCCAGCAGCTTGGCGGGGGGGGACCCGAAGCAGTACTTC. Translated, it gives CASSLAGGDPKQYF.

The chain uses TRBV2 and TRBJ2-2; D unresolved. Germline V gene sequence: CDR1 SNHLY, CDR2 FYNNEI. The CDR3 runs to 15 residues. The V end lost 4 bases, the J end lost 1 base, and 10 bases lay between the germline ends. The CDR3, as DNA: TGTGCCAGCAGTGGCCAAGCGAAGAACACCGGGGAGCTGTTTTTT. Translation: CASSGQAKNTGELFF.

This sequence joins TRBV28 and TRBJ1-5; D is unclear. V lost 1 base to trimming and J lost 6 bases, with 4 bases between them. Germline-derived CDR1 and CDR2 are MDHEN and SYDVKM. This CDR3 is 12 amino acids long. CDR3 loop: CASSLLIQPQHF. The CDR3 DNA reads TGTGCCAGCAGTTTATTAATTCAGCCCCAGCATTTT. Combining the CDR3 with reference TRBV28 and TRBJ1-5 gives the whole variable domain DVKVTQSSRYLVKRTGEKVFLECVQDMDHENMFWYRQDPGLGLRLIYFSYDVKMKEKGDIPEGYSVSREKKERFSLILESASTNQTSMYLCASSLLIQPQHFGDGTRLSIL.

The V gene is TRBV2, the J gene TRBJ1-4; D not certain. This CDR3 comprises 14 residues. Germline V lookup: CDR1 SNHLY, CDR2 FYNNEI. V gave up 6 bases and J gave up 7 bases, with 15 bases separating them. DNA for the CDR3: TGTGCCAGCAGCGGCGGGAGGCCTGGTGAAAAACTGTTTTTT. Translation gives CASSGGRPGEKLFF.